The 20 T cell receptor beta chains reported below all come from one sample, sequenced in a study of PD-1 blockade in mismatch repair-deficient tumors. Sequenced by immunoSEQ multiplex PCR; TCRdb stores in-frame clones only, minus some. The sample yields roughly 120,000 clones, 85% to 90% seen once. This specimen consisted of peripheral blood, obtained roughly 70 weeks after starting pembrolizumab. These receptors were taken from an adult with mismatch repair-deficient cancer.

This chain joins TRBV4-3 and TRBJ2-3; TRBD2 matches 10 bases. With 4 bases clipped from V and 0 bases from J, the junction kept 10 bases outside the gene matches. The germline V gene has CDR1 LGHNA and CDR2 YSLEER. There are 18 residues in the CDR3. CDR3 region: CASSPGLAQIPSTDTQYF. The CDR3, as DNA: TGCGCCAGCAGCCCGGGACTAGCGCAGATACCGAGCACAGATACGCAGTATTTT.

The chain has TRBV2 and TRBJ2-3; 12 nucleotides align to TRBD2. This CDR3 is 18 amino acids long. Germline CDR1 is SNHLY and CDR2 is FYNNEI. Trimming cost V 3 bases and J 2 bases; bases outside gene matches: 9. The CDR3 region is CASSETSGSWRNTDTQYF. In nucleotides, the CDR3 is TGTGCCAGCAGTGAGACTAGCGGGAGTTGGAGAAACACAGATACGCAGTATTTT.

The chain joins TRBV5-4 to TRBJ2-2; 10 positions match TRBD2. Germline V gives CDR1 SGHNT, CDR2 YYREEE (reference sequence). V lost 0 bases and J lost 7; bases outside the gene matches: 6. The length of the CDR3 is 16 residues. In DNA, the CDR3 is TGTGCCAGCAGCTTGGTGCTAGCGGGAGAGGGCGGGGAGCTGTTTTTT. Translation gives CASSLVLAGEGGELFF.

This chain connects TRBV5-1 to TRBJ2-2; 8 nucleotides line up with TRBD2. V gave up 3 bases and J gave up 3 bases; unmatched junction bases: 7. This CDR3 comprises 16 residues. Germline V gene lookup returns CDR1 SGHRS and CDR2 YFSETQ. In DNA form, the CDR3 reads TGCGCCAGCAGCTACACGACTAGCGAGTACACCGGGGAGCTGTTTTTT. Protein sequence: CASSYTTSEYTGELFF.

The V call is TRBV6-6, the J call TRBJ2-3; no definite D call. The CDR3 is 12 residues long. V was trimmed by 5 bases and J by 2 bases, leaving 5 bases between them. Germline CDR1 reads MNHNY; CDR2 reads SVGAGI (reference sequence). The CDR3, as DNA: TGTGCCAGCAGTACGGACACAGATACGCAGTATTTT. It encodes CASSTDTDTQYF.

V and J are TRBV28 and TRBJ1-1; 8 bases agree with TRBD1. CDR1 is MDHEN, CDR2 SYDVKM, per germline. This CDR3 comprises 17 residues. V shed 4 bases, J shed 1 base, and the junction held 11 bases outside the gene matches. CDR3: CASSSATRGLRNTEAFF. CDR3 coding DNA: TGTGCCAGCAGTTCCGCTACCAGGGGGCTTCGGAACACTGAAGCTTTCTTT.

The J gene is TRBJ2-1, the V gene TRBV7-9; a weak D match, TRBD1 (5 bases). The length of the CDR3 is 14 residues. Germline-derived CDR1 and CDR2 are SEHNR and FQNEAQ (reference sequence). Between the trimmed V and J ends, which lost 1 base and 5 bases, there was a span of 9 bases. CDR3 sequence: CASSLEQAHNEQFF. CDR3 nucleotide sequence: TGTGCCAGCAGCTTAGAACAGGCGCACAATGAGCAGTTCTTC.

This clone was seen only a few times. V gene TRBV7-9 combines with J gene TRBJ1-1; no clear D. Germline V gene sequence: CDR1 SEHNR, CDR2 FQNEAQ (reference sequence). Trimming removed 2 bases from V and 7 bases from J, with 5 bases in between. The CDR3 runs 11 residues. CDR3 sequence reads: CASSLRDEAFF. The DNA of the CDR3 is TGTGCCAGCAGCTTACGGGATGAAGCTTTCTTT.

The chain links TRBV6-1 to TRBJ2-2; D remains ambiguous. CDR1 MNHNS and CDR2 SASEGT come from the germline V gene. The germline V and J ends were trimmed by 1 base and 0 bases, with 6 bases remaining between them. CDR3 length equals 15 residues. The CDR3 spells CASSEVEANTGELFF. CDR3 coding DNA: TGTGCCAGCAGTGAAGTGGAAGCGAACACCGGGGAGCTGTTTTTT.

The chain joins TRBV4-3 to TRBJ2-2; the D is unclear. The CDR3 length is 14 residues. Germline V CDR1 and CDR2: LGHNA, YSLEER. V lost 0 bases and J 10 bases, leaving 12 bases between the germline ends. CDR3 in amino acids: CASSQEAVGAELFF. DNA for the CDR3: TGCGCCAGCAGCCAAGAGGCGGTGGGTGCGGAGCTGTTTTTT.

The chain is built from TRBV20-1 and TRBJ1-1; no reliable D call. Germline V gives CDR1 DFQATT, CDR2 SNEGSKA (reference sequence). Trimming took off 5 bases at V and 5 bases at J, with 9 bases between the two ends. The CDR3 is made up of 11 amino acids. CDR3 loop: CSASPETEAFF. DNA for the CDR3: TGCAGTGCTTCGCCGGAGACTGAAGCTTTCTTT.

The chain couples TRBV9 to TRBJ1-5; D is unresolved. The CDR3 has 15 residues. The germline CDR1 and CDR2 sequences are SGDLS and YYNGEE. Trimming stripped 0 bases from V and 5 bases from J, with 12 bases between. CDR3: CASSVGGLPDQPQHF. The CDR3 DNA sequence: TGTGCCAGCAGCGTAGGAGGGTTGCCAGATCAGCCCCAGCATTTT.

The chain is built from TRBV5-4 and TRBJ2-7; D possibly uses TRBD1 or TRBD2 (6 bases each). This CDR3 contains 15 residues. Trimming removed 4 bases from V and 0 bases from J, with 14 bases in between. Germline V gene data show CDR1 as SGHNT and CDR2 as YYREEE (reference sequence). The CDR3 protein is CASSKQGGPSYEQYF. The CDR3 DNA follows: TGTGCCAGCAGCAAACAAGGGGGGCCCTCCTACGAGCAGTACTTC.

Of note for this clone: Other DNA sequences in the sample encode the same CDR3. The chain couples TRBV15 to TRBJ2-1; D assignment may be TRBD1 or TRBD2 (5 bases each). Deletions cut 5 bases from V and 4 bases from J, with 9 bases between. Germline assignment: CDR1 LNHNV and CDR2 YYDKDF (reference sequence). CDR3 length: 13 amino acids. The CDR3 sequence: CATSSGRYNEQFF. As DNA, the CDR3 is TGTGCCACCAGCTCGGGACGGTACAATGAGCAGTTCTTC.

The CDR3 DNA is TGTGCCAGCAGTAGCGGAAGCAGCTCCTACGAGCAGTACTTC. Its protein is CASSSGSSSYEQYF. This chain uses TRBV7-9 with TRBJ2-7; possible D gene TRBD2, 6 bases. The length of the CDR3 is 14 residues. Germline V gene sequence: CDR1 SEHNR, CDR2 FQNEAQ (reference sequence). Trimming stripped 6 bases from V and 0 bases from J, with 12 bases between.

The rearrangement joins TRBV6-5 to TRBJ2-7; D is possibly TRBD1 (5 bases). Per germline, CDR1 MNHEY and CDR2 SVGAGI. Trimming took off 4 bases at V and 7 bases at J, with 17 bases between the two ends. The CDR3 covers 14 residues. CDR3 protein: CASSSDPGSTEQYF. In DNA form, the CDR3 reads TGTGCCAGCAGTTCAGACCCAGGGTCAACGGAGCAGTACTTC.

The chain uses TRBV4-1 and TRBJ2-7, with D possibly TRBD2 on 5 matching bases. Per germline, CDR1 MGHRA and CDR2 YSYEKL. CDR3 size: 13 residues. Between the trimmed V and J ends, which lost 4 bases and 4 bases, there was a span of 11 bases. CDR3 nucleotides: TGCGCCAGCAGCCCTCGCGAGGGATACGAGCAGTACTTC. It encodes CASSPREGYEQYF.

This chain links TRBV7-9 with TRBJ2-2, with TRBD2 identical over 9 bases. The V gene end was trimmed by 5 bases and the J gene end by 1 base; junction bases not matched to a gene: 2. Germline V CDR1 and CDR2: SEHNR, FQNEAQ (reference sequence). CDR3 size: 15 residues. As DNA, the CDR3 is TGTGCCAGCAGCCCTAGCGGGGTGAACACCGGGGAGCTGTTTTTT. It codes for CASSPSGVNTGELFF.

The chain uses TRBV4-1 and TRBJ2-7; D uncertain. The V and J ends lost 2 bases and 2 bases respectively, with 7 bases between them. Germline V gene sequence: CDR1 MGHRA, CDR2 YSYEKL. The length of the CDR3 is 13 residues. CDR3 amino acids: CASSQTPTYEQYF. The CDR3 DNA sequence: TGCGCCAGCAGCCAAACACCAACCTACGAGCAGTACTTC.

The V and J genes are TRBV11-2 and TRBJ1-4; weak D call: TRBD1 (6 bases). This CDR3 is built from 16 residues. Germline V gives CDR1 SGHAT, CDR2 FQNNGV. V was trimmed by 4 bases and J by 0 bases, leaving 12 bases between them. CDR3 sequence: CASSSPGGTTNEKLFF. CDR3 coding DNA: TGTGCCAGCAGCTCCCCGGGGGGCACAACTAATGAAAAACTGTTTTTT.